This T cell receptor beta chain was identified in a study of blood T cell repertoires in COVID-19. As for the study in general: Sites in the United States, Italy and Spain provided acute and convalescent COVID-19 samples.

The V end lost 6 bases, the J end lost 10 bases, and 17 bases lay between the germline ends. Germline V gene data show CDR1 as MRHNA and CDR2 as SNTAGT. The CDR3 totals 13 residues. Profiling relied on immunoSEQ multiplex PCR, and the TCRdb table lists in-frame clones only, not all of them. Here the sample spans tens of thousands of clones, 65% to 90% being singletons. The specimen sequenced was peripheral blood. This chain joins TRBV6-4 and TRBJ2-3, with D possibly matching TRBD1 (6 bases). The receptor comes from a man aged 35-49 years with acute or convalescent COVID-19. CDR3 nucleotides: TGTGCCAGCAGCTCCTCCAGGGGTACAGCGCAGTATTTT. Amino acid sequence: CASSSSRGTAQYF.